This is a list of T cell receptor beta chains from one sample in a study of circulating CD8 cells and anti-PD-1 response in melanoma. TCRdb used MiXCR to reprocess the reads, holding one entry per CDR3 protein. The sample has about 600 distinct CDR3 sequences, 5.4% seen once; the top ten hold 30% to 40%. The material sequenced was CD8+ T cells from PBMCs, taken at baseline or after one month of anti-PD-1 therapy (not recorded which). These receptors were collected from a human donor with melanoma. Each CDR3 is given with its conserved first and last residue. Each record gives: J gene, D gene, V gene, clone size, CDR3 DNA, CDR3 protein. A D gene is named only where the DNA matches it firmly. Clone size is shown for a subset of rows, as once, few, many or a class of expanded clone.

TRBJ2-1,TRBD2,TRBV27,once,TGTGCCAGCAGCAATCTAGCGGTTTCTTACAATGAGCAGTTCTTC,CASSNLAVSYNEQFF
TRBJ2-7,.,TRBV14,medium-sized,TGTGCCAGCAGCCTGCTGGATAAGAAAATAGCCCACGAGCAGTACTTC,CASSLLDKKIAHEQYF
TRBJ2-7,TRBD1,TRBV25-1,hyperexpanded,TGTGCCAGCAGTGAAACCCTGACAGGGGACGAGCAGTACTTC,CASSETLTGDEQYF
TRBJ2-1,TRBD2,TRBV19,medium-sized,TGTGCCAGTAGTACCCAGGTAGCGGGGCAATATCCCTACAATGAGCAGTTCTTC,CASSTQVAGQYPYNEQFF
TRBJ2-1,TRBD2,TRBV27,medium-sized,TGTGCCAGCAGTTTATGGACCTCAGCGGGGGGCTACTACAATGAGCAGTTCTTC,CASSLWTSAGGYYNEQFF
TRBJ2-1,TRBD2,TRBV7-2,medium-sized,TGTGCCAGCAGCTTACAGTCTAGCGGAGTCAATGAGCAGTTCTTC,CASSLQSSGVNEQFF
TRBJ2-7,.,TRBV20-1,medium-sized,TGCAGTGCTAGAGATGGGGGTGGGGCTAGCTCCTACGAGCAGTACTTC,CSARDGGGASSYEQYF
TRBJ2-5,.,TRBV20-1,medium-sized,TGCAGTGCTCGGTACTATGAAATATACGGGGAGGAGACCCAGTACTTC,CSARYYEIYGEETQYF
TRBJ2-7,TRBD2,TRBV7-8,medium-sized,TGTGCCAGCAGCTTAGCTAGCGGGAGCTCCTACGAGCAGTACTTC,CASSLASGSSYEQYF
TRBJ2-7,.,TRBV19,.,TGTGCCAGTAGTAATGGGTTACCAGCGCCGGGGGACGAGCAGTACTTC,CASSNGLPAPGDEQYF